This T cell receptor beta chain was identified in a study of T cell responses to AZD1222 COVID-19 vaccine. General study results and limits: CD4 TCRs linked to vaccination spanned spike, dominating at 160-218 and 743-854. It was only after the peak T cell response that any repertoires were sampled. Two AZD1222 doses significantly raised spike-specific TCR breadth and depth over controls.

TCRdb's table, derived via immunoSEQ multiplex PCR, lists solely in-frame clones and lacks some. Of under 150,000 clones in the sample, about 92% are singletons; the top ten hold approximately 1.1%. Of note for this clone: Its antigen remains unknown.

The CDR3 sequence is 17 residues long. Germline values: CDR1 KGHSH, CDR2 LQKENI. J gave up 1 base and V 0 bases, and 3 bases lay outside the gene matches. Material: peripheral blood, obtained on day 0 of AZD1222 vaccination. The rearrangement uses TRBV18 and TRBJ2-3; 11 nucleotides match TRBD2. This sequence was found in an adult in good health. The CDR3 sequence: CASSPPELAGGTDTQYF. Written as DNA, the CDR3 is TGTGCCAGCTCACCACCGGAACTAGCGGGGGGCACAGATACGCAGTATTTT. The full variable domain, in which reference TRBV18 and TRBJ2-3 provide the parts outside the CDR3, is NAGVMQNPRHLVRRRGQEARLRCSPMKGHSHVYWYRQLPEEGLKFMVYLQKENIIDESGMPKERFSAEFPKEGPSILRIQQVVRGDSAAYFCASSPPELAGGTDTQYFGPGTRLTVL.